The T cell receptor beta chain under discussion was sequenced for a study of cytomegalovirus exposure and HLA in healthy donors. Regarding the study as a whole: Among the CMV-associated chains, a few were confirmed in vitro as specific for CMV antigens.

Separate from the 666-subject first cohort was the approximately 130-subject validation cohort, to which the donors belonged. The repertoire was sequenced with immunoSEQ multiplex PCR; TCRdb's copy has only in-frame clones and lacks some. Of around 300,000 clones listed, around 85% are singletons. This clone was detected only once. The antigen remains unidentified. The CDR3 runs to 12 residues. V was cut by 4 bases and J by 6 bases, with 9 bases left in between. Germline V gene data show CDR1 as SQVTM and CDR2 as ANQGSEA. Material: PBMCs. The rearrangement links TRBV29-1 to TRBJ2-2; D is undetermined. This receptor was identified in a woman aged 18-29 years in good health and CMV-seronegative. CDR3 region: CSVVFWPGELFF. In DNA form, the CDR3 reads TGCAGCGTTGTCTTCTGGCCCGGGGAGCTGTTTTTT.